Below, 4 T cell receptor beta chains from the same sample are listed, as sequenced in a study of T cell clonotyping in hematopoietic cell transplantation. Sample time point: recipient sample about 28 days before transplant, after cytoreduction. Data came from immunoSEQ multiplex PCR; TCRdb stores just in-frame clones and leaves some out. The sample includes about 21,000 clones, approximately 87% seen only once; the top ten take 3.7%. The starting material was peripheral blood mononuclear cells, obtained before stem cell transplant. These receptors were obtained from a man aged 18 to 30 with biphenotypic leukemia. Some clones in this sample may be carry-over from other donors' samples.

The chain couples TRBV4-3 to TRBJ2-2; 7 bases are shared with TRBD1. Germline assignment: CDR1 LGHNA and CDR2 YSLEER. The CDR3 runs 14 residues. Germline trimming cut 8 bases from V and 2 bases from J; bases unmatched to any gene: 5. The CDR3 protein is CASSDRANTGELFF. CDR3 sequence (DNA): TGCGCCAGCTCCGACAGGGCCAACACCGGGGAGCTGTTTTTT.

The V gene is TRBV6-6, the J gene TRBJ1-1; no reliable D call. This CDR3 spans 10 amino acids. CDR1 MNHNY and CDR2 SVGAGI come from the germline V gene (reference sequence). V lost 9 bases, J lost 3 bases, and 5 bases lay in between. CDR3: CASRDTEAFF. In DNA, the CDR3 is TGTGCCAGTAGGGACACTGAAGCTTTCTTT.

The chain links TRBV5-6 to TRBJ2-2, with a possible D match to TRBD2 (5 bases). Germline V gene lookup returns CDR1 SGHDT and CDR2 YYEEEE. The CDR3 is 15 amino acids. The germline V and J ends were trimmed by 1 base and 5 bases, with 12 bases remaining between them. The CDR3 reads CASSLSGILTGELFF. DNA of the CDR3: TGTGCCAGCAGCTTGTCGGGGATTCTTACCGGGGAGCTGTTTTTT.

The rearrangement uses TRBV12-5 and TRBJ2-3; maybe TRBD2 (5 bases). The ends were cut back, 5 bases at V and 9 bases at J, with 15 bases in the middle. The CDR3 has 13 residues. Germline V gene sequence: CDR1 LGHNT, CDR2 FRNRAP. For the CDR3, the DNA is TGTGCTAGTGGTCCCCAAGCGGTTAACACGCAGTATTTT. Its translation: CASGPQAVNTQYF.